This record covers a single T cell receptor (beta chain). This clone came up once. The antigen this receptor binds is unknown. No base quality values were provided; no much bigger clone lies one nucleotide off. Relative to germline, V is 4 bases shorter and J is 3 bases shorter, with 10 bases between their ends. CDR1 SGHDN and CDR2 FVKESK were looked up in the germline V gene. CDR3 length: 15 amino acids, cysteine to phenylalanine. Of all the DNA, just the CDR3 is kept, 45 bases in frame from base 1. TCR CDR3 regions were amplified from genomic DNA by multiplex PCR using the deep immunoSEQ assay. Genomic DNA extracted from each cell subset was distributed evenly over all wells of several immunoSEQ 96-well plates, and each plate served as one replicate. For sorted subsets, around 200 ng genomic DNA, equal to tens of thousands of T cell genomes, was loaded into each replicate PCR. Purified libraries were quantified with a Qubit 3.0 fluorometer, sized on a Bioanalyzer 2100, and re-quantified with the KAPA Library Quantification kit. Each immunoSEQ 96-well plate was sequenced on its own single-read 150-cycle Illumina NextSeq 550 flow cell. The paper's data handling went like this. Because the immunoSEQ output held only junctional sequences and lacked quality scores, the filtering could not match the filtering applied to full-length reads. Sequences were annotated with PyIR, a Python wrapper for IgBLAST v1.9, and V/J genes and CDR3 were assigned using IMGT germline references. Reads with weak V/J assignments (E-value above 1e-6), missing CDR3, stop codons, out-of-frame junctions, or ambiguous translated residues were removed. V3J clonotypes were defined as sequences sharing the same inferred V gene, J gene, and CDR3 amino acid sequence. The percentage overlap between two repertoires was calculated by dividing the number of shared unique clonotypes by the size of the smaller repertoire. Richness of each repertoire was evaluated using RTK rarefaction, the Chao1 estimator, and Recon v2.1 estimates of unobserved clonotypes. Generation probabilities were computed with OLGA for all TCRbeta clonotypes obtained by the gDNA method from several donors. TCRdb retrieved this table from immuneACCESS and kept in-frame rearrangements only. Not all clones are present; in checked studies, unresolved V genes account for under half, and no reason is known for the remainder. V, J and clone size are those of that table, while D and trimming were read from the DNA. In all, the sample holds a few million clones, and just over 90% of those were seen once. Over 0.12% of the sample is held by the ten biggest clonotypes.

The sample originates from a study of shared clonotypes between healthy human individuals (dated by TCRdb to 2019 to 2021). Background for the entire study: A few men and a couple of women, aged 18 to 49 years, made up the cohort. The study deeply sequenced blood TCR repertoires of about 5 healthy adults to estimate repertoire size and the extent of clonotype sharing between individuals. To increase sequencing depth and limit assay-specific biases, different laboratories used diverse techniques to prepare libraries and sequence TCR repertoires. Each donor's leukapheresis produced roughly between about 0.9 and 9.5 billion PBMCs. For each donor, CD4 naive and CD4 memory were each run on three plates, CD8 naive on two plates, and CD8 memory on one plate. Paper-wide results and their limitations: Pairwise subsampling led to the expectation that sequencing depth would affect the degree of clonotype sharing among donors. Sampling was restricted to blood, and TCR repertoires in tissues likely differ from the TCR repertoires found in blood. Even with the large sequencing depth, rarefaction of the sorted-subset datasets indicated that sequencing was incomplete. When several donors were compared, the shared fraction of clonotypes was around 5% for naive CD4, over 3% for naive CD8, 2.3% for memory CD4, and 0.3% to 0.5% for memory CD8. Naive subsets generally had larger estimated clonotype richness than memory subsets. Higher generation probabilities were observed for clonotypes shared by all four sorted-subset donors than for non-shared clonotypes. The genetic and exposure-history diversity represented was limited by the small number of donors.

The donors were healthy, HIV-negative adults with no recently reported acute infections or vaccinations. Only Caucasian adults living in Nashville, Tennessee, USA were represented among the donors. Magnetic negative selection was used to enrich CD4+ T cells, after which naive cells were positively selected on CD45RA and the negative fraction became the memory subset. Blood was collected by leukapheresis, and PBMCs were isolated by Ficoll-Histopaque density gradient centrifugation and then cryopreserved in liquid nitrogen vapor phase. Analytical flow cytometry was used to check the purity and quantity of every magnetically sorted T cell population. From each sorted fraction, genomic DNA was isolated and quantified by UV absorbance on a Nanodrop 2000c.

Specimen: naive CD4+ T cells sorted from blood. The meaning of the sample's cell subset or site label: CD45RA+ positively selected. The receptor comes from a man aged 18 to 29 in good health. This chain joins TRBV14 to TRBJ1-6, with a tentative D gene TRBD1 over 5 matching bases. The CDR3 sequence is CASSPGAVYNSPLHF. At the DNA level, the sequence is TGTGCCAGCAGCCCCGGGGCAGTCTATAATTCACCCCTCCACTTT.